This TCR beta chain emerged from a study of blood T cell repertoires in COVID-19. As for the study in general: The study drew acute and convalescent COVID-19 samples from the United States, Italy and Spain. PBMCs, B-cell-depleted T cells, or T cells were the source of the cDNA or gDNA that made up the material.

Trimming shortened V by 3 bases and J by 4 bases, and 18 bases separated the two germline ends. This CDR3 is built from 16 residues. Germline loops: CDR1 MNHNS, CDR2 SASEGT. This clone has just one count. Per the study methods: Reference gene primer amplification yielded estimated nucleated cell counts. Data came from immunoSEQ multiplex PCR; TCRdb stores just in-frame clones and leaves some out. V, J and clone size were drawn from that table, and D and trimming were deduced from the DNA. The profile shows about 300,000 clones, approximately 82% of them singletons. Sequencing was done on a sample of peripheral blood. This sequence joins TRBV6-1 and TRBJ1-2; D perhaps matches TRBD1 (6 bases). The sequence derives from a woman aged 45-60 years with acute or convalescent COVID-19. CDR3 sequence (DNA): TGTGCCAGCAGTGAGTCCACGGTGGGGGCGGGCTATGGCTACACCTTC. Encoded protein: CASSESTVGAGYGYTF.